This paragraph reports one T cell receptor beta chain. The sample originates from a study of blood T cell repertoires in COVID-19. Turning to the study itself: The study drew acute and convalescent COVID-19 samples from the United States, Italy and Spain.

J lost 4 bases, V lost 5 bases, and 10 bases had no gene match. CDR3 length: 15 residues. Germline loops: CDR1 MGHDK, CDR2 SYGVNS. As processed by the authors: Scientists estimated how many nucleated cells there were by amplifying reference gene primers. Only in-frame clones appear in the TCRdb table, and some are missing; sequencing was by immunoSEQ multiplex PCR. Clone size and V and J calls were adopted from that table, with D and trimming inferred from the DNA. The sample consists of about 290,000 clones, over 80% of them appearing once. The sequence was obtained from a woman aged 50 to 65 with active or convalescent COVID-19. The J gene is TRBJ1-2, the V gene TRBV25-1; TRBD1 matches 7 bases. The source material was peripheral blood. CDR3 coding DNA: TGTGCCAGCAGTCTCCCCGGGACAGCCTTCTATGGCTACACCTTC. Encoded protein: CASSLPGTAFYGYTF.